Included here is one T cell receptor (beta chain) sequence, with context. The V end was cut by 7 bases, the J end by 3 bases, with 14 bases between. This CDR3 region has 14 residues. Germline values: CDR1 MNHEY, CDR2 SMNVEV (reference sequence). The entry originates in a study of blood T cell repertoires in COVID-19. Across the whole study: PBMCs, B-cell-depleted T cells, or T cells were the source of the cDNA or gDNA that made up the material.

Assay used: immunoSEQ multiplex PCR; TCRdb lists only in-frame clones, some missing. The table records about 150,000 clones, approximately 86% of them present only once. This TCR was recovered from a woman in her seventies with acute or convalescent COVID-19. The V call is TRBV27, the J call TRBJ2-3; D remains unclear. Sequenced: peripheral blood. CDR3 nucleotides: TGTGCCAGCAAACGTTCGAGGTTTACAGATACGCAGTATTTT. Translation: CASKRSRFTDTQYF.